A selection of T cell receptor beta chains follows, all from one sample in a study of T cell responses to AZD1222 COVID-19 vaccine. Using immunoSEQ multiplex PCR, the repertoire was profiled, and TCRdb retains in-frame clones only, with some absent. The table includes 95,000 to 110,000 clones, 93% detected once. Sequencing used peripheral blood, obtained on day 0 of AZD1222 vaccination. These receptor sequences come from an adult in good health. The CDR3 runs from the conserved cysteine through the conserved F or W.

V gene	J gene	CDR3 protein
TRBV5-8	TRBJ2-6	CASSPPWGAARGSGANVLTF
TRBV5-1	TRBJ2-3	CASRSGVSTDTQYF
TRBV7-9	TRBJ2-1	CASSAPTGSHEQFF
TRBV6-5	TRBJ2-5	CASSLGGATQETQYF
TRBV19	TRBJ1-6	CASNDQGQTRSPLHF
TRBV6-5	TRBJ1-2	CASSSGGRGYTF
TRBV5-1	TRBJ2-5	CASSLVGEVGETQYF
TRBV28	TRBJ1-2	CASSATSPGDYGYTF
TRBV2	TRBJ2-3	CASSEREGVPEYF
TRBV7-3	TRBJ2-3	CASSSRGGTQYF
TRBV19	TRBJ1-1	CASSLQGNTEAFF
TRBV2	TRBJ2-3	CASSSGRTDTQYF
TRBV28	TRBJ2-2	CASTPGGPVNTNTGELFF
TRBV3-1/TRBV3-2	TRBJ2-3	CASSQEGGNTQYF
TRBV30	TRBJ1-6	CAWSVDLYRGLSPLHF
TRBV5-1	TRBJ2-7	CASSLGTGQGYEQYF
TRBV19	TRBJ2-1	CASSIAWGNEQFF
TRBV30	TRBJ2-7	CAWSDKAPILYEQYF
TRBV19	TRBJ1-6	CASTTNGPAAALHF
TRBV5-1	TRBJ1-2	CASSLYGAPPANYGYTF
TRBV11-3	TRBJ1-6	CASSPGSIESPLHF
TRBV30	TRBJ1-5	CAWIEGVNHNQPQHF
TRBV24-1	TRBJ2-1	CATSDPGLAGAAEQFF
TRBV7-2	TRBJ2-7	CASSLGGNYEQYF
TRBV30	TRBJ1-3	CAWQRDTIYF
TRBV12-3/TRBV12-4	TRBJ2-7	CASSLGPGSEQYF
TRBV6-5	TRBJ2-3	CASSSRGRGTDTQYF
TRBV27	TRBJ2-5	CASSPGTSGGPRQETQYF
TRBV3-1/TRBV3-2	TRBJ2-5	CASSQAMERETQYF
TRBV30	TRBJ1-1	CAWSADVAFF
TRBV6-2/TRBV6-3	TRBJ1-1	CASSPGTEAFF
TRBV5-1	TRBJ2-1	CASSRVPSPNEQFF
TRBV29-1	TRBJ1-2	CSGTPGQDGEAYGYTF
TRBV5-6	TRBJ1-1	CASSSTVNTEAFF
TRBV5-1	TRBJ1-1	CATKEGGASTEAFF
TRBV7-2	TRBJ2-5	CASSRNIGGSQETQYF
TRBV23-1	TRBJ2-7	CASSRGAKGAGCEQYF
TRBV7-9	TRBJ1-2	CASSPREDGYTF
TRBV5-5	TRBJ2-1	CASGLAANNEQFF
TRBV7-2	TRBJ2-1	CASSFRERWGAEQFF
TRBV2	TRBJ2-2	CASRQDLSGELFF
TRBV3-1/TRBV3-2	TRBJ2-1	CASSQDPDNEQFF
TRBV7-2	TRBJ1-4	CASSLQGTNEKLFF
TRBV3-1/TRBV3-2	TRBJ2-7	CASSHLGDEWGEQYF
TRBV28	TRBJ2-7	CASRQGPYEQYF
TRBV18	TRBJ1-5	CASSLSPSQHF
TRBV5-1	TRBJ1-6	CASSSGARLNSPLHF
TRBV29-1	TRBJ1-1	CSVVTLPFF
TRBV10-3	TRBJ2-3	CAISDRTSGRTDTQYF
TRBV7-7	TRBJ2-5	CASSRGAGGGETQYF
TRBV4-1	TRBJ2-3	CASSQDQGGRTSTDTQYF
TRBV7-3	TRBJ1-2	CASSSGIEGADGYTF
TRBV5-1	TRBJ2-1	CASSFPKTPSNEQFF
TRBV6-1	TRBJ2-7	CASSERRSSRYEQYF
TRBV19	TRBJ1-3	CASRTTGYSGNTIYF
TRBV7-7	TRBJ1-1	CASSQEVGTEAFF
TRBV19	TRBJ2-1	CATRDNEQFF
TRBV29-1	TRBJ2-5	CSVGGDKGVDFGVQYF